A single sample gave rise to the 32 T cell receptor beta chains below, sequenced in a study of blood T cells in healthy people across ages. The authors ran a second PCR of roughly 6 to 12 cycles using a sample-barcoded 5' primer and a J-beta primer mix. From the 5' RACE reads, TCRdb called clonotypes with MiXCR, one entry per CDR3 protein. The sample has 800,000 or so distinct CDR3 sequences; approximately 59% are singletons. Specimen: blood. These receptors all stem from a man aged 25-45 years in good health.

V gene TRBV20-1 combines with J gene TRBJ2-3; 8 bases agree with TRBD1. This CDR3 is built from 15 residues. Germline V lookup: CDR1 DFQATT, CDR2 SNEGSKA (reference sequence). Losses at the gene ends were 5 bases for V and 4 bases for J; bases not matched to a gene: 11. CDR3 residues: CSASPGGRWPDTQYF. CDR3 DNA: TGCAGTGCTTCCCCAGGGGGCAGGTGGCCAGATACGCAGTATTTT.

As to this clonotype: Mismatch with germline at one junction end may stem from a read error. The CDR3 region is CASSDSDRSEAFF. Written as DNA, the CDR3 is TGTGCCAGCAGTGACTCTGACAGAAGTGAAGCTTTCTTT. The chain joins TRBV6-2 or TRBV6-3 to TRBJ1-1; perhaps TRBD1 as D (5 bases). This CDR3 has 13 amino acids. Germline V gives CDR1 MNHEY, CDR2 SVGEGT.

This clonotype was counted at least ten times. The genes are TRBV2 and TRBJ2-6, with D perhaps matching TRBD1 (6 bases). The CDR3 covers 15 residues. Germline values: CDR1 SNHLY, CDR2 FYNNEI. V gave up 7 bases and J gave up 2 bases, with 12 bases separating them. The CDR3 protein is CASIRDTPGANVLTF. The CDR3 DNA reads TGTGCCAGCATCAGGGACACCCCTGGGGCCAACGTCCTGACTTTC.

In the case of this clonotype: One junction end does not reproduce the germline sequence, and a read error may be involved. The chain joins TRBV7-6 to TRBJ2-4; maybe TRBD2 (5 bases). From germline, CDR1 is SGHVS and CDR2 FNYEAQ. The CDR3 has 17 amino acids. The DNA of the CDR3 is TGTGTCAGCAGCTTAGCCGGACGGGGTGTGACCAAAAACATTCAGTACTTC. Translating it yields CVSSLAGRGVTKNIQYF.

The chain couples TRBV9 to TRBJ2-3, with 11 bases that match TRBD2. Germline V gives CDR1 SGDLS, CDR2 YYNGEE. The CDR3 is made up of 17 amino acids. After removal of 2 bases from V and 5 bases from J, the junction contained 10 bases not matched to a gene. CDR3 sequence: CASSVLAGGPAGDTQYF. In nucleotides, the CDR3 is TGTGCCAGCAGCGTTCTAGCGGGGGGACCCGCCGGAGATACGCAGTATTTT.

This chain links TRBV6-1 with TRBJ2-1, with D tentatively TRBD1 or TRBD2 (5 bases each). The CDR3 consists of 13 residues. Germline CDR1 MNHNS, CDR2 SASEGT. V gave up 5 bases and J gave up 4 bases, with 9 bases separating them. CDR3 residues: CASSRDPYNEQFF. The CDR3 coding sequence is TGTGCCAGCAGTAGGGACCCTTACAATGAGCAGTTCTTC.

The V call is TRBV19, the J call TRBJ1-6, with 7 bases identical to TRBD1. CDR1 and CDR2 from the germline V gene are LNHDA and SQIVND (reference sequence). V was clipped by 7 bases and J by 7 bases; unmatched bases: 7. This CDR3 has 14 residues. The CDR3 region is CASNIRDRNSPLHF. CDR3 DNA sequence: TGTGCCAGTAATATCCGGGACAGAAATTCACCCCTCCACTTT.

J is TRBJ2-2 and V is TRBV7-2; D is ambiguous. CDR3 length: 13 amino acids. V shed 5 bases and J shed 4 bases, with 8 bases lying between them. Per the germline V gene, CDR1 is SGHTA and CDR2 is FQGNSA. The CDR3 protein is CASSNWGTGELFF. The CDR3 DNA is TGTGCCAGCAGCAACTGGGGCACCGGGGAGCTGTTTTTT.

The rearrangement uses TRBV21-1 and TRBJ2-1; TRBD1 was called by the table and not checked on the DNA. TRBV21-1 is tagged as a pseudogene. CDR3 size: 16 residues. DNA for the CDR3: TGTGCCAGCAGCAAAGCGGGGGCCGGGCCCTCCAATGAGCAGTTCTTC. Translating gives CASSKAGAGPSNEQFF.

The chain uses TRBV7-2 and TRBJ1-1; D call uncertain. Germline CDR1 reads SGHTA; CDR2 reads FQGNSA. The CDR3 is 15 amino acids. The V end lost 5 bases, the J end lost 8 bases, and 21 bases lay between the germline ends. The CDR3 is CASSPIPGSGVEAFF. The CDR3 DNA reads as TGTGCCAGCAGCCCGATACCGGGAAGCGGAGTGGAAGCTTTCTTT.

This sequence joins TRBV2 and TRBJ2-1, with D possibly TRBD1 on 5 matching bases. The ends were cut back, 7 bases at V and 7 bases at J, with 11 bases in the middle. This CDR3 is 12 amino acids long. CDR1 is SNHLY and CDR2 is FYNNEI in the germline V gene. The CDR3 protein is CASISGQNEQFF. The CDR3 DNA follows: TGTGCCAGCATATCAGGGCAGAATGAGCAGTTCTTC.

V gene TRBV5-1 combines with J gene TRBJ2-3, with D tentatively TRBD1 or TRBD2 (6 bases each). This CDR3 is built from 12 residues. Between the trimmed V and J ends, which lost 3 bases and 10 bases, there was a span of 12 bases. The germline gives CDR1 SGHRS, CDR2 YFSETQ. Here the CDR3 reads CASSWDIAAQYF. The CDR3 coding sequence is TGCGCCAGCAGCTGGGACATAGCGGCGCAGTATTTT. Full variable domain (missing parts from reference TRBV5-1 and TRBJ2-3): KAGVTQTPRYLIKTRGQQVTLSCSPISGHRSVSWYQQTPGQGLQFLFEYFSETQRNKGNFPGRFSGRQFSNSRSEMNVSTLELGDSALYLCASSWDIAAQYFGPGTRLTVL.

The chain couples TRBV29-1 to TRBJ2-7; TRBD1 agrees at 10 bases. The germline V gene has CDR1 SQVTM and CDR2 ANQGSEA. CDR3 length: 13 residues. Trimming cost V 7 bases and J 5 bases; bases outside gene matches: 8. The CDR3 protein is CSAWGQGRHEQYF. CDR3 coding DNA: TGCAGCGCCTGGGGACAGGGGAGGCACGAGCAGTACTTC.

The chain has TRBV28 and TRBJ2-7; D not certain. This CDR3 is 13 amino acids long. Trimming removed 5 bases at V and 9 bases at J, with 17 bases between. CDR1 MDHEN and CDR2 SYDVKM come from the germline V gene. The CDR3 loop reads CASSMRSGCWQYF. CDR3 bases: TGTGCCAGCAGTATGCGCTCAGGTTGTTGGCAGTACTTC.

The V call is TRBV9, the J call TRBJ2-1, with D possibly TRBD2 on 6 matching bases. Looked up from germline, CDR1 is SGDLS and CDR2 is YYNGEE. CDR3 length: 15 amino acids. Trimming took off 3 bases at V and 13 bases at J, with 23 bases between the two ends. The CDR3 region has the DNA TGTGCCAGCAGCGACCCCGACCTAGGCGGGGCCCCCCAGTTCTTC. As protein: CASSDPDLGGAPQFF.

V and J are TRBV24-1 and TRBJ2-5, with D perhaps being TRBD1 or TRBD2 (5 bases each). Germline V gene data show CDR1 as KGHDR and CDR2 as SFDVKD. There are 10 residues in the CDR3. V lost 9 bases and J lost 4, with 5 bases in between. CDR3 in DNA: TGTGCCACCGGGGGAGAGACCCAGTACTTC. As protein: CATGGETQYF.

The chain employs TRBV20-1 and TRBJ2-1; D is possibly TRBD1 (5 bases). The length of the CDR3 is 14 residues. In germline, CDR1 is DFQATT, CDR2 SNEGSKA (reference sequence). V was shortened by 5 bases and J by 1 base, with 12 bases between the two germline ends. CDR3 protein: CSAQGPKSYNEQFF. DNA for the CDR3: TGCAGTGCTCAGGGCCCTAAATCCTACAATGAGCAGTTCTTC.

This clonotype was detected only a few times. The rearrangement joins TRBV4-2 to TRBJ2-4; possibly TRBD1 or TRBD2 for D (5 bases each). The CDR3 is made up of 16 amino acids. V lost 1 base and J lost 0, with 10 bases in between. Germline V gives CDR1 LGHNA, CDR2 YNFKEQ. This CDR3 reads CASSQAWGKAKNIQYF. As DNA, the CDR3 is TGTGCCAGCAGCCAAGCCTGGGGGAAAGCCAAAAACATTCAGTACTTC.

The V call is TRBV7-2, the J call TRBJ2-4; weak D call: TRBD2 (6 bases). The CDR3 has 16 residues. V dropped 5 bases and J dropped 0 bases, with 14 bases sitting between them. Germline V gene lookup returns CDR1 SGHTA and CDR2 FQGNSA. The CDR3: CASSPTRTLAKNIQYF. CDR3 in DNA: TGTGCCAGCAGCCCGACTAGGACCCTAGCCAAAAACATTCAGTACTTC.

The V and J genes are TRBV12-3 or TRBV12-4 and TRBJ2-7, with TRBD1 matching 7 bases. The CDR3 length is 13 residues. The trim removed 6 bases at V and 2 bases at J, leaving 4 bases unmatched. Here the CDR3 DNA reads TGTGCCAGCAGGATTGGGACAGCCTACGAGCAGTACTTC. Protein product: CASRIGTAYEQYF.

The V gene is TRBV6-1, the J gene TRBJ2-4, with a possible D match to TRBD1 (5 bases). Deletions cut 2 bases from V and 7 bases from J, with 9 bases between. Germline lookup yields CDR1 MNHNS and CDR2 SASEGT. The CDR3 spans 13 residues. This chain's CDR3 is CASSESRVNIQYF. Here the CDR3 DNA reads TGTGCCAGCAGTGAATCCAGGGTGAACATTCAGTACTTC.

This clonotype was detected many times. The chain has TRBV5-1 and TRBJ2-7; possibly TRBD1 for D (6 bases). The length of the CDR3 is 14 residues. Germline CDR1 reads SGHRS; CDR2 reads YFSETQ. V was pared by 5 bases and J by 5 bases, with 17 bases between. For the CDR3, the DNA is TGCGCCAGCAGGGCAGGGGAAAGGACCCACGAGCAGTACTTC. Translating it yields CASRAGERTHEQYF.

Only a few counts were recorded for this clonotype. V gene TRBV20-1 combines with J gene TRBJ2-3; TRBD2 matches at 8 bases. J gave up 2 bases and V 7 bases, and 8 bases lay outside the gene matches. The CDR3 covers 14 residues. Germline lookup yields CDR1 DFQATT and CDR2 SNEGSKA (reference sequence). This chain's CDR3 is CSEPGGASTDTQYF. The CDR3 DNA reads TGCAGTGAGCCGGGGGGGGCCTCCACAGATACGCAGTATTTT.

This clonotype was counted at least ten times. The chain combines TRBV29-1 with TRBJ2-5; 9 bases fit TRBD1. Per germline, CDR1 SQVTM and CDR2 ANQGSEA. V trimming: 1 base; J trimming: 2 bases; junction bases outside the gene matches: 5. This CDR3 spans 15 amino acids. This CDR3 reads CSVEGTGDQQETQYF. DNA for the CDR3: TGCAGCGTTGAAGGGACAGGGGACCAACAAGAGACCCAGTACTTC.

This clonotype has ten or more counts. The V and J genes are TRBV10-3 and TRBJ2-3; D not certain. With 4 bases removed from V and 0 bases from J, the gap between germline ends came to 11 bases. Per germline, CDR1 ENHRY and CDR2 SYGVKD. This CDR3 contains 15 residues. In nucleotides, the CDR3 is TGTGCCATCAGTGGGTCGCAACCTAGCACAGATACGCAGTATTTT. Its translation is CAISGSQPSTDTQYF.

This sequence joins TRBV29-1 and TRBJ2-1; 9 bases are shared with TRBD2. J lost 7 bases, V lost 6 bases, and 13 bases had no gene match. Looked up from germline, CDR1 is SQVTM and CDR2 is ANQGSEA. CDR3 size: 15 residues. This CDR3 reads CSVDTIAGDWNEQFF. In nucleotides, the CDR3 is TGCAGCGTAGACACGATAGCGGGGGACTGGAATGAGCAGTTCTTC.

This chain uses TRBV12-3 or TRBV12-4 with TRBJ2-2; D is possibly TRBD2 (6 bases). Deletions cut 5 bases from V and 0 bases from J, with 13 bases between. The CDR3 has 16 amino acids. CDR3 residues: CASSPHRDSNTGELFF. For the CDR3, the DNA is TGTGCCAGCAGTCCTCATCGGGACTCGAACACCGGGGAGCTGTTTTTT.

V is TRBV7-2 and J is TRBJ2-5, with a possible D match to TRBD2 (5 bases). With the DNA end fitting TRBJ2-7 better, the J assignment may be wrong. From germline, CDR1 is SGHTA and CDR2 FQGNSA. The length of the CDR3 is 13 residues. The CDR3 here is CASSLGVVGEQYF. The CDR3 DNA reads as TGTGCCAGCAGCCTCGGGGTAGTAGGCGAGCAGTACTTC.

This rearrangement joins TRBV29-1 to TRBJ2-5, with no clear D. The CDR3 has 10 amino acids. The V and J ends lost 7 bases and 3 bases respectively, with 6 bases between them. Per germline, CDR1 SQVTM and CDR2 ANQGSEA. CDR3 nucleotide sequence: TGCAGCGGGATAGAAGAGACCCAGTACTTC. Its protein is CSGIEETQYF.

This clonotype was observed a few times. The V and J genes are TRBV4-2 and TRBJ2-7; no clear D. The germline V gene has CDR1 LGHNA and CDR2 YNFKEQ. The CDR3 extends over 11 amino acids. V lost 0 bases and J lost 6, with 3 bases in between. CDR3 sequence reads: CASSQESEQYF. Here the CDR3 DNA reads TGTGCCAGCAGCCAAGAAAGCGAGCAGTACTTC.

Turning to this clonotype: The germline gene is not matched at one end of the junction; a read error may be the cause. The chain links TRBV4-3 to TRBJ2-7; 7 bases map to TRBD2. Looked up from germline, CDR1 is LGHNA and CDR2 is YSLEER. CDR3 length equals 16 residues. As DNA, the CDR3 is TGCGCCAGCAGCCCCGTCCACGCGGGGGTTTTCTACGAGCAGAACTTC. Translated, it gives CASSPVHAGVFYEQNF.

The rearrangement joins TRBV4-1 to TRBJ1-1; D is possibly TRBD1 (6 bases). The CDR3 spans 14 residues. Germline V gives CDR1 MGHRA, CDR2 YSYEKL. V lost 4 bases to trimming and J lost 1 base, with 10 bases between them. In DNA, the CDR3 is TGCGCCAGCAGCCCAAAAGGGGGGAACACTGAAGCTTTCTTT. This translates into CASSPKGGNTEAFF.